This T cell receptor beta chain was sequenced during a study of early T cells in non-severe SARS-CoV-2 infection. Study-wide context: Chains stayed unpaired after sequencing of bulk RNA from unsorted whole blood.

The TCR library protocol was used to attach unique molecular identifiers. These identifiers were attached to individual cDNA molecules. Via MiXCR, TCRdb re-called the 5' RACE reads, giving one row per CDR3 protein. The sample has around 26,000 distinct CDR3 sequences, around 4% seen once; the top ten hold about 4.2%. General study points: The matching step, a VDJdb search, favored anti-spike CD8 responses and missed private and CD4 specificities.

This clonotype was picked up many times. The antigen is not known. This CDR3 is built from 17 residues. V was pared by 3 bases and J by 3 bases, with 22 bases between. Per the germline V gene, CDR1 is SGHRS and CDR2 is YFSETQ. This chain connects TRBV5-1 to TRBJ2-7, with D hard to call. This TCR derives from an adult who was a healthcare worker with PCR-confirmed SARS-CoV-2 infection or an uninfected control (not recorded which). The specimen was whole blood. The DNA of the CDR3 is TGCGCCAGCAGCTCCCGGCTTGGGCAGGATCTGTTCTACGAGCAGTACTTC. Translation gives CASSSRLGQDLFYEQYF.